This T cell receptor (beta chain) was observed in a study of Ad26.COV2.S vaccination and SARS-CoV-2 variants. Here immunoSEQ multiplex PCR was the method, and the copy in TCRdb shows in-frame clones only, minus some. Of roughly 92,000 clones in the sample, more than 65% were seen once. CDR3 length equals 13 residues. The germline gives CDR1 SGHTA, CDR2 FQGNSA. V was trimmed by 5 bases and J by 9 bases, leaving 14 bases between them. The source was peripheral blood, collected after recovery from COVID-19. The genes are TRBV7-2 and TRBJ2-1; no firm D call. This TCR derives from a human donor who had recovered from COVID-19. In DNA, the CDR3 is TGTGCCAGCAGCCCATACCGGTCGGGTGAGCAGTTCTTC. Residues: CASSPYRSGEQFF. The variable domain in full, with the rest retrieved from reference TRBV7-2 and TRBJ2-1, is GAGVSQSPSNKVTEKGKDVELRCDPISGHTALYWYRQSLGQGLEFLIYFQGNSAPDKSGLPSDRFSAERTGGSVSTLTIQRTQQEDSAVYLCASSPYRSGEQFFGPGTRLTVL.